This T cell receptor (beta chain) is from a study of cytomegalovirus exposure and HLA in healthy donors. Findings and caveats of the study: It was reportedly the case that the classifier diagnosed cytomegalovirus status with high specificity and sensitivity. The listing of 150 to 200 TCR beta chains classed them as cytomegalovirus-associated. A later analysis found first-cohort TCR clusters tended to co-occur in the 100 to 150 validation repertoires.

The donors were members of the validation cohort comprising over 90 subjects, separate from the roughly 700-subject first cohort. A word on this clone: Its specificity is unknown.

Germline V CDR1 and CDR2: GTSNPN, SVGIG (reference sequence). V gave up 5 bases and J gave up 8 bases; unmatched junction bases: 5. CDR3 size: 12 residues. Profiled with immunoSEQ multiplex PCR; TCRdb holds only in-frame clones, not every one. The repertoire holds about 150,000 clones, roughly nine tenths seen once, with around 3.4% in the top ten. The clonotype was recovered from a woman in her late teens or twenties in good health and CMV-seropositive. The V gene is TRBV30, the J gene TRBJ2-1; TRBD2 aligns across 8 bases. What was sequenced was PBMCs. CDR3 DNA sequence: TGTGCCTGGCGGGAGGGCCGCTATGAGCAGTTCTTC. Translated, it gives CAWREGRYEQFF.